These 29 T cell receptor beta chains share one sample of origin, sequenced in a study of blood T cells in healthy people across ages. Alongside a J-beta primer mix, a sample-barcoded 5' primer served in a second PCR lasting roughly 6 to 12 cycles. MiXCR was run by TCRdb on the 5' RACE reads, yielding one entry per CDR3 protein. The repertoire includes about 1.4 million distinct CDR3 sequences, approximately 59% of them detected once, and roughly 7% sits in the top ten. The sample was blood. The receptors were sampled from a man between 18 and 35 years old in good health.

The chain has TRBV10-3 and TRBJ2-7, with 9 bases fitting TRBD2. With 8 bases clipped from V and 7 bases from J, the junction kept 21 bases outside the gene matches. The germline V gene has CDR1 ENHRY and CDR2 SYGVKD. The CDR3 length is 17 residues. DNA of the CDR3: TGTGCCATCGACTCGGGTAGCGCGGGAGGGATGAACAATGAGCAGTACTTC. It is translated as CAIDSGSAGGMNNEQYF.

This chain uses TRBV4-2 with TRBJ2-4; TRBD2 agrees at 7 bases. Losses at the gene ends were 0 bases for V and 5 bases for J; bases not matched to a gene: 7. Germline lookup yields CDR1 LGHNA and CDR2 YNFKEQ. The CDR3 extends over 16 amino acids. The CDR3 DNA reads TGTGCCAGCAGCCAAGAAGTGGGACTATCCCAAAACATTCAGTACTTC. Translating it yields CASSQEVGLSQNIQYF.

The CDR3 sequence is CASSVPSDRESNYGYTF. Written as DNA, the CDR3 is TGTGCCAGCAGTGTACCCAGCGACAGGGAGTCTAACTATGGCTACACCTTC. The J gene is TRBJ1-2, the V gene TRBV2, with TRBD1 matching 7 bases. The CDR3 totals 17 residues. Germline loops: CDR1 SNHLY, CDR2 FYNNEI. The V segment lost 4 bases and the J segment 0 bases; nucleotides outside the gene matches: 11.

The chain joins TRBV28 to TRBJ2-3, with 7 bases fitting TRBD1. Germline V gene lookup returns CDR1 MDHEN and CDR2 SYDVKM. The CDR3 contains 13 residues. With V trimmed by 6 bases and J by 6 bases, 6 bases remained unmatched. The CDR3 is CASRKGGSDTQYF. The DNA of the CDR3 is TGTGCCAGCAGAAAAGGGGGCTCGGATACGCAGTATTTT.

Turning to this clonotype: The conserved final phenylalanine or tryptophan is absent from the CDR3, which likely points to a read error. The J gene is TRBJ2-1, the V gene TRBV5-1; D remains ambiguous. The length of the CDR3 is 15 residues. Germline CDR1 reads SGHRS; CDR2 reads YFSETQ. V was cut by 0 bases and J by 0 bases, with 7 bases left in between. The CDR3 region is CASSLGPSSYNEQFS. CDR3 in DNA: TGCGCCAGCAGCTTGGGTCCAAGCTCCTACAATGAGCAGTTCTCC.

This clonotype was seen only once. The CDR3: CSARWISGNYEQYF. Written as DNA, the CDR3 is TGCAGTGCTCGGTGGATTAGCGGGAACTACGAGCAGTACTTC. The J gene is TRBJ2-1, the V gene TRBV20-1, with 8 bases fitting TRBD2. The J call may be in error: the DNA end matches TRBJ2-7 better. Per germline, CDR1 DFQATT and CDR2 SNEGSKA (reference sequence). CDR3 length equals 14 residues.

The chain links TRBV4-2 to TRBJ1-4; 8 bases line up with TRBD1. The CDR3 runs 15 residues. The germline V gene has CDR1 LGHNA and CDR2 YNFKEQ. With V trimmed by 4 bases and J by 5 bases, 6 bases remained unmatched. CDR3 bases: TGTGCCAGCAGCCCTAGGACAGGGCCAAATGAAAAACTGTTTTTT. This translates into CASSPRTGPNEKLFF.

The chain recombines TRBV12-3 or TRBV12-4 with TRBJ2-1; either TRBD1 or TRBD2 may supply D (5 bases each). CDR3 size: 15 residues. The V gene lost 6 bases and the J gene lost 7 bases, with 19 bases spanning the gap. The CDR3 protein is CASRPGTQVPNEQFF. CDR3 coding DNA: TGTGCCAGCAGACCCGGGACCCAGGTACCGAATGAGCAGTTCTTC.

The chain has TRBV4-3 and TRBJ1-1; 7 bases align to TRBD1. The length of the CDR3 is 15 residues. Germline CDR1 reads LGHNA; CDR2 reads YSLEER. Trimming at V came to 1 base and at J to 9 bases, leaving 11 bases not matched to a gene. CDR3 loop: CASSQVGQPSPKAFF. CDR3 nucleotides: TGCGCCAGCAGCCAAGTGGGACAGCCCTCACCTAAAGCTTTCTTT.

V gene TRBV10-2 combines with J gene TRBJ2-1; 7 nucleotides align to TRBD2. The V gene's germline CDR1 is WSHSY and CDR2 SAAADI. The CDR3 length is 14 residues. With 11 bases clipped from V and 7 bases from J, the junction kept 14 bases outside the gene matches. The CDR3 nucleotides read TGCGCCCCCGGGGGGAACCACCCTGGAAATGAGCAGTTCTTC. Translated, it gives CAPGGNHPGNEQFF.

This chain connects TRBV9 to TRBJ2-1, with 8 bases lining up with TRBD2. This CDR3 has 15 amino acids. V dropped 4 bases and J dropped 4; count of bases not matched to a gene: 7. Germline lookup yields CDR1 SGDLS and CDR2 YYNGEE. CDR3 sequence (DNA): TGTGCCAGCAGCACCCCGGGACTAGGTTACAATGAGCAGTTCTTC. This translates into CASSTPGLGYNEQFF.

The CDR3 nucleotides are TGTGCCAGCAGTGACCGCCGGGACAGGGTTGGTTTATTCGACTCCTACAATGAGCAGTTCTTC. Protein: CASSDRRDRVGLFDSYNEQFF. The J gene is TRBJ2-1, the V gene TRBV25-1; TRBD1 agrees at 9 bases. Germline V lookup: CDR1 MGHDK, CDR2 SYGVNS. The length of the CDR3 is 21 residues. Trimming at V came to 3 bases and at J to 0 bases, leaving 18 bases not matched to a gene.

The chain combines TRBV7-9 with TRBJ2-7; tentative D call: TRBD2 (6 bases). Germline assignment: CDR1 SEHNR and CDR2 FQNEAQ (reference sequence). This CDR3 region has 14 residues. With 8 bases removed from V and 0 bases from J, the gap between germline ends came to 14 bases. CDR3 nucleotide sequence: TGTGCCAGCGGGGTTGCGGGGAGCTCCTACGAGCAGTACTTC. This gives the protein CASGVAGSSYEQYF.

The rearrangement uses TRBV10-1 and TRBJ2-3; D remains ambiguous. V was cut by 2 bases and J by 5 bases, with 11 bases left in between. This CDR3 contains 14 residues. The germline gives CDR1 WNHNN, CDR2 SYGVQD (reference sequence). CDR3 loop: CASSEPRRGDTQYF. The CDR3 DNA is TGCGCCAGCAGTGAGCCGAGAAGAGGAGATACGCAGTATTTT.

The chain is built from TRBV9 and TRBJ1-2; the D gene is possibly TRBD1 (6 bases). The CDR3 length is 14 residues. Between the trimmed V and J ends, which lost 4 bases and 5 bases, there was a span of 15 bases. Germline loops: CDR1 SGDLS, CDR2 YYNGEE. CDR3 DNA sequence: TGTGCCAGCAGCCTAGCAGGACAGACTTATGGCTACACCTTC. Residues: CASSLAGQTYGYTF.

V usage is TRBV20-1 and J usage is TRBJ2-2, with D uncertain. CDR1 is DFQATT, CDR2 SNEGSKA, per germline (reference sequence). V was pared by 4 bases and J by 2 bases, with 5 bases between. This CDR3 is 12 amino acids long. The CDR3 spells CSATLNTGELFF. Written as DNA, the CDR3 is TGCAGTGCTACACTCAACACCGGGGAGCTGTTTTTT.

J is TRBJ2-3 and V is TRBV7-2, with D maybe TRBD2 (6 bases). Germline V gene lookup returns CDR1 SGHTA and CDR2 FQGNSA. V lost 11 bases to trimming and J lost 5 bases, with 23 bases between them. This CDR3 contains 15 residues. The DNA of the CDR3 is TGTGCCGGATCCTTTGGTCTAGCGATAAGAGATACGCAGTATTTT. It translates to CAGSFGLAIRDTQYF.

The chain links TRBV12-5 to TRBJ2-1; D tentatively fits TRBD1 or TRBD2 (5 bases each). V dropped 5 bases and J dropped 3 bases, with 14 bases sitting between them. CDR1 and CDR2 from the germline V gene are LGHNT and FRNRAP. The CDR3 totals 15 residues. The CDR3 loop is CASGRGRVDYNEQFF. DNA of the CDR3: TGTGCTAGTGGTCGGGGACGGGTAGACTACAATGAGCAGTTCTTC.

This clonotype was recorded once. The chain uses TRBV4-1 and TRBJ1-1, with D maybe TRBD1 (5 bases). Germline CDR1 MGHRA, CDR2 YSYEKL. The V and J ends lost 2 bases and 7 bases respectively, with 14 bases between them. The CDR3 has 14 amino acids. The CDR3 DNA reads TGCGCCAGCAGCCAAATAGGGTTGCAGGGTGAAGCTTTCTTT. It encodes CASSQIGLQGEAFF.

The chain carries TRBV4-3 and TRBJ2-5; TRBD1 is a possible D gene (6 bases). CDR3 length: 17 residues. Trimming removed 4 bases from V and 2 bases from J, with 20 bases in between. Germline CDR1 is LGHNA and CDR2 is YSLEER. This chain's CDR3 is CASSPSHGQTIQETQYF. For the CDR3, the DNA is TGCGCCAGCAGCCCCTCCCACGGACAGACTATACAAGAGACCCAGTACTTC.

As DNA, the CDR3 is TGTGCCAGCAGTCCTCCCGGGACAGTCCTGGAGGAGCAGTACTTC. Encoded protein: CASSPPGTVLEEQYF. The chain has TRBV6-5 and TRBJ2-7, with 7 positions matching TRBD1. This CDR3 spans 15 amino acids. Germline V gives CDR1 MNHEY, CDR2 SVGAGI. The trim removed 5 bases at V and 7 bases at J, leaving 14 bases unmatched.

The J gene is TRBJ1-2, the V gene TRBV7-9, with 7 bases fitting TRBD1. The CDR3 spans 15 residues. The V and J ends lost 3 bases and 8 bases, in that order; junction bases with no gene match: 12. Germline-derived CDR1 and CDR2 are SEHNR and FQNEAQ (reference sequence). The CDR3 protein is CASSLGVDRAGGYTF. The DNA for the CDR3 is TGTGCCAGCAGCTTGGGTGTTGACAGGGCAGGGGGCTACACCTTC.

This chain joins TRBV4-3 and TRBJ1-4; TRBD1 agrees at 8 bases. Germline CDR1 and CDR2: LGHNA and YSLEER. The CDR3 totals 16 residues. The trim removed 0 bases at V and 5 bases at J, leaving 5 bases unmatched. The CDR3 protein is CASSQDRNRGNEKLFF. The CDR3 bases are TGCGCCAGCAGCCAAGATCGCAACAGGGGGAATGAAAAACTGTTTTTT.

This chain uses TRBV20-1 with TRBJ2-1; D may be TRBD2 (6 bases). The CDR3 runs 17 residues. Germline V lookup: CDR1 DFQATT, CDR2 SNEGSKA (reference sequence). The V and J ends lost 6 bases and 0 bases respectively, with 21 bases between them. This chain's CDR3 is CSAKGRLDQSSYNEQFF. CDR3 coding DNA: TGCAGTGCCAAGGGCAGACTAGACCAAAGCTCCTACAATGAGCAGTTCTTC.

This clonotype appeared a few times. The J gene is TRBJ2-5, the V gene TRBV4-2; TRBD2 matches at 7 bases. The CDR3 is 19 amino acids. CDR1 is LGHNA, CDR2 YNFKEQ, per germline. Germline trimming cut 0 bases from V and 4 bases from J; bases unmatched to any gene: 17. The CDR3 nucleotides read TGTGCCAGCAGCCAAGACAACCGTCGGGCTAGCGGACTGGGAGAGACCCAGTACTTC. Its protein is CASSQDNRRASGLGETQYF.

The chain has TRBV4-3 and TRBJ1-3, with D unclear. The V gene's germline CDR1 is LGHNA and CDR2 YSLEER. This CDR3 has 12 residues. Trimming removed 2 bases at V and 4 bases at J, with 3 bases between. The CDR3 nucleotides are TGCGCCAGCAGCCAATTAGGAAACACCATATATTTT. It specifies CASSQLGNTIYF.

In the case of this clonotype: At one of its ends the junction is not consistent with the germline gene, which may arise from a read error. The V call is TRBV29-1, the J call TRBJ1-1; D remains ambiguous. CDR1 SQVTM and CDR2 ANQGSEA come from the germline V gene. This CDR3 is built from 13 residues. The chain's CDR3 is CSVDDASSTVAFF. Here the CDR3 DNA reads TGCAGCGTTGATGACGCCTCGAGCACTGTAGCTTTCTTT.

The rearrangement joins TRBV20-1 to TRBJ2-1; 7 positions match TRBD2. The germline gives CDR1 DFQATT, CDR2 SNEGSKA (reference sequence). The CDR3 totals 17 residues. Trimming at V came to 1 base and at J to 0 bases, leaving 9 bases not matched to a gene. CDR3 in DNA: TGCAGTGCTAGAGTTCTAGCGGCCGGGAGCTCCTACAATGAGCAGTTCTTC. Protein sequence: CSARVLAAGSSYNEQFF.

The table lists this clonotype with a few counts. The V gene is TRBV9, the J gene TRBJ2-7; tentatively, D is TRBD2 (7 bases). The DNA end is a closer match to TRBJ2-5, so the J assignment may be wrong. The CDR3 sequence is 17 residues long. Germline V gives CDR1 SGDLS, CDR2 YYNGEE. The CDR3 nucleotides read TGTGCCAGCAGCGTAGGAGGGCGGGGGCCCCAGCAAGAGACCCAGTACTTC. Encoded protein: CASSVGGRGPQQETQYF.